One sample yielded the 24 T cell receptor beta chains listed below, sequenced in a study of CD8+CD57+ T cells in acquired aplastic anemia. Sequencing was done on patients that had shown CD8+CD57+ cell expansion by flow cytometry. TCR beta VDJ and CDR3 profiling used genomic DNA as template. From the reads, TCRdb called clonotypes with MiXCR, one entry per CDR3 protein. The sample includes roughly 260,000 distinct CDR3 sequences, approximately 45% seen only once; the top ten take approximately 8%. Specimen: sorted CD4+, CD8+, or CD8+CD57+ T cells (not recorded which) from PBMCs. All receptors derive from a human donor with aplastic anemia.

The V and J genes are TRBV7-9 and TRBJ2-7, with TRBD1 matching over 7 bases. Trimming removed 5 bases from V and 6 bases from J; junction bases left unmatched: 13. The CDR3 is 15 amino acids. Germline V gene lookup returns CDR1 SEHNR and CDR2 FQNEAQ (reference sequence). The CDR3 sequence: CASSRRAAGGSEQYF. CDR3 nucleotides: TGTGCCAGCAGCCGCCGGGCGGCAGGGGGTAGCGAGCAGTACTTC.

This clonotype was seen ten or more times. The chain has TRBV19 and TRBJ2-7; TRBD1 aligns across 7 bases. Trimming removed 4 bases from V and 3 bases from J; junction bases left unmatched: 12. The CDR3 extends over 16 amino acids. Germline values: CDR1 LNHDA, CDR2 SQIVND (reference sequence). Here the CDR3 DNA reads TGTGCCAGTAGTACCCTACAGGGGTCGTTCTTCTACGAGCAGTACTTC. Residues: CASSTLQGSFFYEQYF.

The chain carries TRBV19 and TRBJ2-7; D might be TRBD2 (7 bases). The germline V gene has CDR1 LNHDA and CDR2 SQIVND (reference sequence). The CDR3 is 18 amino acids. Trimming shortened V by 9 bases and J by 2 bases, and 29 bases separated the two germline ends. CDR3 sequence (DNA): TGTGCCAGCAGTGTGAGGTTGGGGGGGGGCCGTTCGACCTACGAGCAGTACTTC. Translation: CASSVRLGGGRSTYEQYF.

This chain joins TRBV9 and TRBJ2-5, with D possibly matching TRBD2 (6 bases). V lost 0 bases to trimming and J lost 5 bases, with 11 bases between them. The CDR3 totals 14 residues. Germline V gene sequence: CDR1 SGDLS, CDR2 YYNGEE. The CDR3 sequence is CASSVEGAGETQYF. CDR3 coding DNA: TGTGCCAGCAGCGTAGAAGGGGCGGGGGAGACCCAGTACTTC.

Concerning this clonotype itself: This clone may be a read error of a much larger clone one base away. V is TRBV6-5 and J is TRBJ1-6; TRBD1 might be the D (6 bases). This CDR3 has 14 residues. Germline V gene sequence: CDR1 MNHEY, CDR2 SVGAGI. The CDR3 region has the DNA TGTACCAGCAGTTATCAGGGGAGGAATTCACCCCTCCACTTT. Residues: CTSSYQGRNSPLHF.

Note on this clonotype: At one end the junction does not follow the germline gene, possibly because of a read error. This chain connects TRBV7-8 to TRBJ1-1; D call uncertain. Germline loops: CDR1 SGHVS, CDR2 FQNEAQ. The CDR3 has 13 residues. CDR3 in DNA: TGTGTCAGCAGCTTAAGCGGAAACACTGAAGCTTTCTTT. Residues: CVSSLSGNTEAFF.

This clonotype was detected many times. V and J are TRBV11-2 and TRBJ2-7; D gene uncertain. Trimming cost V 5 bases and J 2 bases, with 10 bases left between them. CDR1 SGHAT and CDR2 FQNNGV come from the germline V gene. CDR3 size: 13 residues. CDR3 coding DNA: TGTGCCAGCAGCCCCAGTTTTACCTACGAGCAGTACTTC. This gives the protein CASSPSFTYEQYF.

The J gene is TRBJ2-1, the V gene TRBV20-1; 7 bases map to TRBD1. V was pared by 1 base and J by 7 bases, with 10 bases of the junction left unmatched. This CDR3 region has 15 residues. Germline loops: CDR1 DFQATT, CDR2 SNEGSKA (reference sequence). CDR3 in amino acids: CSARATGVKRNEQFF. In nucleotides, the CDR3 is TGCAGTGCTAGAGCTACAGGGGTAAAGAGGAATGAGCAGTTCTTC.

The CDR3 spells CATSRDLAGTPTYNEQFF. The CDR3 DNA reads TGTGCCACCAGCAGAGATCTGGCGGGAACACCCACCTACAATGAGCAGTTCTTC. The chain is built from TRBV15 and TRBJ2-1; D may be TRBD2 (6 bases). The CDR3 totals 18 residues. The V gene's germline CDR1 is LNHNV and CDR2 YYDKDF (reference sequence). Trimming cost V 0 bases and J 2 bases, with 17 bases left between them.

The CDR3 DNA reads TGTGCCAGCAGTGAATTTGGGGACAGTCGTGGCTACACCTTC. This codes for CASSEFGDSRGYTF. V and J are TRBV25-1 and TRBJ1-2, with 7 bases lining up with TRBD1. The V segment lost 1 base and the J segment 7 bases; nucleotides outside the gene matches: 6. From germline, CDR1 is MGHDK and CDR2 SYGVNS. CDR3 length equals 14 residues.

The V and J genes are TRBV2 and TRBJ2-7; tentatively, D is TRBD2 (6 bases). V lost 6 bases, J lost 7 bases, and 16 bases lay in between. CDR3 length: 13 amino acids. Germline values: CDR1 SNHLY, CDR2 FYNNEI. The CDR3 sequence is CASRATSTSEQYV. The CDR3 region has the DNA TGTGCCAGCAGGGCCACTAGCACGAGTGAGCAGTACGTC.

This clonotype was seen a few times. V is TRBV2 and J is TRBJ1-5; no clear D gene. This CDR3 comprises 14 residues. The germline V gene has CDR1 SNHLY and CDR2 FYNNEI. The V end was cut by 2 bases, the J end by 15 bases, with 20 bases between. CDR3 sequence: CASSELTDIPRPHF. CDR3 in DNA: TGTGCCAGCAGTGAATTGACCGATATTCCCCGGCCGCATTTT.

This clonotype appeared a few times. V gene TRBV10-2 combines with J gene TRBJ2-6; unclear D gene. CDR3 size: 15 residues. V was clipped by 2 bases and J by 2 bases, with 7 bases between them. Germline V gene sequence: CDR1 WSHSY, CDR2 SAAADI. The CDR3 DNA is TGCGCCAGCAGTGAGCCCCCCGCTGGGGCCAACGTCCTGACTTTC. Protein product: CASSEPPAGANVLTF.

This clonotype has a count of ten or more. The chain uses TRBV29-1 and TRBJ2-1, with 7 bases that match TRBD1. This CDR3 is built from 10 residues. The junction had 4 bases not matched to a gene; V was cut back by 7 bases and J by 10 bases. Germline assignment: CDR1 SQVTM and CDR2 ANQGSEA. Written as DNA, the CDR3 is TGCAGCGGAGGGGGCAAAGAGCAGTTCTTC. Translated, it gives CSGGGKEQFF.

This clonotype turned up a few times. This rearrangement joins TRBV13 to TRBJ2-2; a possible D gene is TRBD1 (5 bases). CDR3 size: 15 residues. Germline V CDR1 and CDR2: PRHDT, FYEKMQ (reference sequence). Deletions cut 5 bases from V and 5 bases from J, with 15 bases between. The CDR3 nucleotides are TGTGCCAGCAGCCAATCCTACTCAGGGACCGGGGAGCTGTTTTTT. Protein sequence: CASSQSYSGTGELFF.

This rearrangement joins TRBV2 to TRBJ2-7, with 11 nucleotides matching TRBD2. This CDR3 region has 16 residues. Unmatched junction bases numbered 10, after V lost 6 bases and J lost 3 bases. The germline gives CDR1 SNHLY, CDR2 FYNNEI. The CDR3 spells CASSAGLAGAYYEQYV. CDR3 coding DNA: TGTGCCAGCAGCGCAGGACTAGCGGGCGCCTACTACGAGCAGTACGTC.

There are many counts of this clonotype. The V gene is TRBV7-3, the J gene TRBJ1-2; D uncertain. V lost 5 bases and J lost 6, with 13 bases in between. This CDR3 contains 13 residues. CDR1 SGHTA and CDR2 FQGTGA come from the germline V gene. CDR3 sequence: CASSPGVGDGYTF. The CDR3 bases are TGTGCCAGCAGCCCTGGGGTGGGCGATGGCTACACCTTC. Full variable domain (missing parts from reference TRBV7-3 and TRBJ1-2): GAGVSQTPSNKVTEKGKYVELRCDPISGHTALYWYRQSLGQGPEFLIYFQGTGAADDSGLPNDRFFAVRPEGSVSTLKIQRTERGDSAVYLCASSPGVGDGYTFGSGTRLTVV.

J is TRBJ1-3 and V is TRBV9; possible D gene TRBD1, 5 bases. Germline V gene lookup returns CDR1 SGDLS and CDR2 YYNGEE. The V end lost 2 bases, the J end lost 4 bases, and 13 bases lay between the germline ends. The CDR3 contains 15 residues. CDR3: CASSVDGTNGNTIYF. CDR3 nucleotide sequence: TGTGCCAGCAGCGTGGACGGGACCAACGGAAACACCATATATTTT.

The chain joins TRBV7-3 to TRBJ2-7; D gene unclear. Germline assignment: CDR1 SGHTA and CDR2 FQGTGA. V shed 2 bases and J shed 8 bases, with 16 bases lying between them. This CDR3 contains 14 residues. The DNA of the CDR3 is TGTGCCAGCAGCTTAGACCTCGTTCCCTGCAAGCAGTACTTC. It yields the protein CASSLDLVPCKQYF.

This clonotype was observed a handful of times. CDR3: CASSQDPNGLALEQYF. As DNA, the CDR3 is TGCGCCAGCAGCCAAGATCCAAACGGACTAGCGCTCGAGCAGTACTTC. The chain uses TRBV4-1 and TRBJ2-7, with 9 bases matching TRBD2. CDR1 and CDR2 (germline): MGHRA, YSYEKL. This CDR3 spans 16 amino acids. Trimming at V came to 0 bases and at J to 6 bases, leaving 9 bases not matched to a gene.

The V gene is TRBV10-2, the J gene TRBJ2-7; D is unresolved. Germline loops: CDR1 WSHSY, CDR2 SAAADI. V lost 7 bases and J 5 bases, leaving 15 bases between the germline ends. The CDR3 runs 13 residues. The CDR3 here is CASKATDPDEQYF. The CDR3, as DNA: TGCGCCAGCAAGGCAACAGATCCGGACGAGCAGTACTTC.

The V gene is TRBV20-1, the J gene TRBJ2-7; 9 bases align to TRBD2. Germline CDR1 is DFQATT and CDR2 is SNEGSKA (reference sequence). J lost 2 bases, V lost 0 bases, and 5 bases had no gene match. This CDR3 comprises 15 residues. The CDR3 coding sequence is TGCAGTGCTAGAGAAAGTGCTAGCGGGGCCTACGAGCAGTACTTC. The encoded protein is CSARESASGAYEQYF.

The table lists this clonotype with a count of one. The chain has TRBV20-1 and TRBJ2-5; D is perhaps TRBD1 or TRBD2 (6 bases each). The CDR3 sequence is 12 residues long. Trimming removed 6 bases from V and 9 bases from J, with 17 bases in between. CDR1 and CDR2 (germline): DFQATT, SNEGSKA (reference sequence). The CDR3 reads CSAPRGDEAQYF. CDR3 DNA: TGCAGTGCGCCTAGGGGGGATGAGGCCCAGTACTTC.

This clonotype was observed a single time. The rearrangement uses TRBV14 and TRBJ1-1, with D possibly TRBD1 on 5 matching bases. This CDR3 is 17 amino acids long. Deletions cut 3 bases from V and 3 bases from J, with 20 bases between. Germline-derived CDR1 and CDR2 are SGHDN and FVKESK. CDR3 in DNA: TGTGCCAGCAGCCATGGGTGTGGGCAGGGCAGGTACACTGAAGCTTTCTTT. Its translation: CASSHGCGQGRYTEAFF.